The rows below give T cell receptor beta chains drawn from one sample of a study of T-cell reconstitution after alpha-beta-depleted transplantation in children. TCRdb reanalysed the PCR reads using MiXCR and keeps one entry per CDR3 protein. The repertoire holds about 500,000 distinct CDR3 sequences, with approximately 32% as singletons. The material sequenced was PBMCs from the stem cell graft donor, taken from the stem cell graft. These receptors were obtained from a human donor who donated a stem cell graft to a child with aplastic anemia. Each CDR3 is given with its conserved first and last residue. The D gene is left open where the match is weak. Size is omitted from some rows. Given values are once, few, many or a class for expanded clones.

J gene	V gene	D gene	clone size	CDR3 DNA	CDR3 protein
TRBJ2-1	TRBV20-1	TRBD1	few	TGCAGTGCTAGGGTACCGGGACAGGGCCATCGGGATGAGCAGTTCTTC	CSARVPGQGHRDEQFF
TRBJ1-1	TRBV6-1	TRBD1	few	TGTGCCAGCAGTGAGATGACAGGGATTTCTGAAGCTTTCTTT	CASSEMTGISEAFF
TRBJ1-1	TRBV7-3	.	.	TGTGCCAGCAGCTTAAACGGGGGGAACACTGAAGCTTTCTTT	CASSLNGGNTEAFF
TRBJ1-3	TRBV20-1	.	.	TGCAGTGCTACATCCAGCTCTGGAAACACCATATATTTT	CSATSSSGNTIYF
TRBJ2-5	TRBV6-1	.	.	TGTGCCAGCAGTCCGAATCGGGGAGTCCAAGAGACCCAGTACTTC	CASSPNRGVQETQYF
TRBJ2-5	TRBV7-3	.	.	TGTGCCAGCAGCCTTGGACCCGCGGGGACCCAGTACTTC	CASSLGPAGTQYF
TRBJ2-1	TRBV20-1	.	few	TGCAGTGCTAACTACAATGAGCAGTTCTTC	CSANYNEQFF
TRBJ2-2	TRBV11-2	.	many	TGTGCCAGCTCACTTACGAACACCGGGGAGCTGTTTTTT	CASSLTNTGELFF
TRBJ2-1	TRBV5-1	.	few	TGCGCCAGCAGCTTGGCCGGGGGAAAGTGGAATGAGCAGTTCTTC	CASSLAGGKWNEQFF
TRBJ1-2	TRBV6-1	.	few	TGTGCCAGCAGCCCCCCAGAGGGGTGGCGGAAGGGCTACACCTTC	CASSPPEGWRKGYTF
TRBJ2-3	TRBV20-1	.	.	TGCAGTGCTAGAGATGTAGGGCTGGCAACAGATACGCAGTATTTT	CSARDVGLATDTQYF
TRBJ2-3	TRBV4-1	TRBD2	.	TGCGCCAGCAGCCAATCTACTAGCGTGTACACAGATACGCAGTATTTT	CASSQSTSVYTDTQYF
TRBJ2-2	TRBV12-3/TRBV12-4	.	.	TGTGCCAGCAGTCGGACTTGGGTCGCCGGGGAGCTGTTTTTT	CASSRTWVAGELFF
TRBJ2-1	TRBV29-1	TRBD2	few	TGCAGCGCCGAACTAGCGGGAGCGGGTAATGAGCAGTTCTTC	CSAELAGAGNEQFF
TRBJ2-1	TRBV5-5	.	few	TGTGCCAGCAGCCTCACTAAAAATGAGCAGTTCTTC	CASSLTKNEQFF
TRBJ2-1	TRBV5-1	.	few	TGCGCCAGCAGCTTGGGGACCACTGAGCAGTTCTTC	CASSLGTTEQFF
TRBJ2-1	TRBV18	.	few	TGTGCCAGCTCACCGACGACGACCGAGCAGTTCTTC	CASSPTTTEQFF
TRBJ2-2	TRBV6-5	.	.	TGTGCCAGCAGGGGAATTGGGGAGCTGTTTTTT	CASRGIGELFF
TRBJ1-4	TRBV7-9	.	few	TGTGCCAGCAGCTTAGTGACAGTAACTAATGAAAAACTGTTTTTT	CASSLVTVTNEKLFF
TRBJ2-3	TRBV11-1	TRBD2	.	TGTGCCAGCAGCTCCTTTAGCGGGAGGAGGGGCGTCACAGATACGCAGTATTTT	CASSSFSGRRGVTDTQYF